This is a list of T cell receptor beta chains from one sample in a study of cytomegalovirus exposure and HLA in healthy donors. Sequenced by immunoSEQ multiplex PCR; TCRdb stores in-frame clones only, minus some. Here the sample spans 120,000 to 150,000 clones, around 82% being singletons. Sequenced: PBMCs. These receptors were collected from a woman aged 40 to 50 in good health and CMV-seropositive. The CDR3 runs from the conserved cysteine through the conserved F or W. D genes are given only for firm matches. Not every row has a clone size; where given, it reads once, few, many or a size class.

len	d_gene	v_gene	j_gene	abundance	CDR3aa	CDR3nt
14	TRBD2	TRBV7-2	TRBJ2-1	.	CANSATGTTNEQFF	TGTGCCAACTCAGCGACCGGGACTACCAATGAGCAGTTCTTC
11	.	TRBV20-1	TRBJ1-2	.	CSARDSYGYTF	TGCAGTGCTAGGGACAGCTATGGCTACACCTTC
15	.	TRBV11-3	TRBJ1-3	few	CASSSRLEGGNTIYF	TGTGCCAGCAGCTCGAGACTGGAGGGTGGAAACACCATATATTTT
17	TRBD1	TRBV4-1	TRBJ2-7	.	CASSHSVRGREDYEQYF	TGCGCCAGCAGCCATTCGGTCAGGGGGCGTGAAGACTACGAGCAGTACTTC
16	TRBD1	TRBV19	TRBJ1-3	.	CASSRGTGDSGNTIYF	TGTGCCAGTAGTAGAGGGACAGGGGACTCTGGAAACACCATATATTTT
14	TRBD2	TRBV5-1	TRBJ2-1	.	CASRTSGSYNEQFF	TGCGCCAGCAGGACTAGCGGGAGCTACAATGAGCAGTTCTTC
13	.	TRBV7-9	TRBJ1-4	.	CASSLITGEKLFF	TGTGCCAGCAGCTTAATTACAGGTGAAAAACTGTTTTTT
16	.	TRBV19	TRBJ1-3	.	CASSIPIGSSGNTIYF	TGTGCCAGTAGTATACCGATCGGGAGCTCTGGAAACACCATATATTTT
15	.	TRBV9	TRBJ2-2	.	CASSVEQGRTGELFF	TGTGCCAGCAGCGTAGAACAGGGTCGGACCGGGGAGCTGTTTTTT
16	.	TRBV7-9	TRBJ1-1	.	CSSSLVGGSGYTEAFF	TGTTCCAGCAGCTTAGTCGGAGGGTCTGGGTACACTGAAGCTTTCTTT
18	TRBD1	TRBV11-3	TRBJ1-3	once	CASSLDRALDFSGNTIYF	TGTGCCAGCAGCTTGGACAGGGCGCTGGACTTCTCTGGAAACACCATATATTTT
13	.	TRBV7-3	TRBJ2-2	.	CASSRSGDGELFF	TGTGCCAGCAGCCGGTCAGGGGACGGGGAGCTGTTTTTT
14	TRBD1	TRBV2	TRBJ1-3	few	CAKSRQGGQGTIYF	TGTGCCAAGTCAAGACAGGGAGGACAAGGCACCATATATTTT
14	TRBD1	TRBV5-1	TRBJ1-4	.	CASSFGTGDEKLFF	TGCGCCAGCAGCTTTGGGACAGGGGACGAAAAACTGTTTTTT
15	TRBD1	TRBV5-4	TRBJ1-2	once	CASSPGQGWGDGYTF	TGTGCCAGCAGCCCGGGACAGGGTTGGGGGGATGGCTACACCTTC
13	.	TRBV7-9	TRBJ1-2	.	CASSLTEGSGCTF	TGTGCCAGCAGCTTGACGGAGGGAAGCGGTTGCACCTTC
13	TRBD1	TRBV6-5	TRBJ2-7	.	CASGGQLSYEQYF	TGTGCCAGCGGGGGACAGTTATCCTACGAGCAGTACTTC
13	.	TRBV29-1	TRBJ1-3	.	CSVAEGSGNTIYF	TGCAGCGTCGCAGAGGGTTCTGGAAACACCATATATTTT
16	TRBD1	TRBV6-6	TRBJ2-1	.	CASSYSGQGPYNEQFF	TGTGCCAGCAGTTACTCGGGACAGGGGCCGTACAATGAGCAGTTCTTC
15	TRBD1	TRBV5-1	TRBJ2-3	.	CASSLVQGATDTQYF	TGCGCCAGCAGCTTGGTTCAGGGGGCCACAGATACGCAGTATTTT
16	TRBD1	TRBV5-1	TRBJ2-7	.	CASSLRTGGAYREQYF	TGCGCCAGCAGCTTGCGTACAGGGGGCGCATATCGCGAGCAGTACTTC
15	TRBD2	TRBV7-9	TRBJ2-1	.	CASSLQASGHNEQFF	TGTGCCAGCAGCCTCCAGGCTAGCGGACACAATGAGCAGTTCTTC
19	TRBD2	TRBV5-1	TRBJ2-7	.	CASSPRGTSGGLSSYEQYF	TGCGCCAGCAGCCCCAGGGGGACTAGCGGGGGCCTTAGCTCCTACGAGCAGTACTTC
15	TRBD2	TRBV7-9	TRBJ2-7	.	CASSPRAGALYEQYF	TGTGCCAGCAGTCCGAGAGCGGGAGCGCTCTACGAGCAGTACTTC
15	.	TRBV7-9	TRBJ2-6	.	CAVQVPRGGANVLTF	TGTGCCGTACAGGTCCCTCGAGGTGGGGCCAACGTCCTGACTTTC
15	TRBD2	TRBV9	TRBJ2-1	.	CASSADSGSGNEQFF	TGTGCCAGCAGCGCCGATAGCGGGAGTGGCAATGAGCAGTTCTTC
15	.	TRBV18	TRBJ1-1	.	CASSPPGLGGTEAFF	TGTGCCAGCTCACCACCGGGCCTGGGGGGAACTGAAGCTTTCTTT
16	.	TRBV7-9	TRBJ1-3	.	CSSSPIPGVSGNTIYF	TGTTCCAGCAGCCCGATTCCGGGGGTGTCTGGAAACACCATATATTTT